This TCR beta chain was found in a study of a mutant IDH1 vaccine in newly diagnosed glioma. Study overall: Treated patients, roughly 60% male and roughly 40% female, averaged about 40 years of age.

CDR3 length: 16 amino acids. Trimming removed 2 bases from V and 11 bases from J; junction bases left unmatched: 13. Germline loops: CDR1 SGHVS, CDR2 FQNEAQ. Noted time point: week 23, last vaccination. All doses held 300 ug of mutant IDH1 20-mer peptide, with topical imiquimod. Each of the donors came in with new WHO grade 3 or 4 astrocytomas that were IDH1-mutant and ATRX-lost. As for this clone: The antigen remains undetermined.

Sequenced by immunoSEQ multiplex PCR; TCRdb stores in-frame clones only, minus some. The table lists about 77,000 clones, around 85% of them singletons. Study-level findings and limits: Immune responses induced by vaccination arose in approximately 93% of the patients.

The genes are TRBV7-8 and TRBJ2-1, with 9 nucleotides matching TRBD2. The clonotype originates from a woman aged 45-65 years with glioma. Sequencing was performed on PBMCs, taken from a glioma patient whose treatment included an IDH1 peptide vaccine. Written as DNA, the CDR3 is TGTGCCAGCAGCTTACCTGGTCGGCTAGCGGGAACCCAGCAGTTCTTC. It is translated as CASSLPGRLAGTQQFF.